One and the same sample provided the 13 T cell receptor beta chains below, sequenced in a study of metastatic and nonmetastatic thyroid tumors. TCRdb reprocessed the PCR reads via MiXCR. The repertoire holds 5,500 to 7,000 clones, 2.5% to 3.5% seen once, with over 15% in the top ten. Each patient came to thyroid surgery without any prior treatment (of any kind). Input material: tumor tissue. These TCRs come from a female donor with papillary thyroid cancer or a benign thyroid nodule (not recorded which). Some clones in this sample may be carry-over from other donors' samples.

The gene calls are TRBV4-2 and TRBJ2-7; the D gene could be TRBD1 or TRBD2 (5 bases each). This CDR3 is 12 amino acids long. The germline CDR1 and CDR2 sequences are LGHNA and YNFKEQ. V was cut by 8 bases and J by 6 bases, with 14 bases left in between. In nucleotides, the CDR3 is TGTGCCAGCCAAGAAGGGACGTCCGAGCAGTACTTC. Translated, it gives CASQEGTSEQYF.

This clone qualifies as medium-sized. Other DNA sequences within the sample encode an identical CDR3. The chain combines TRBV28 with TRBJ1-4, with D unclear. V was cut by 3 bases and J by 1 base, with 6 bases left in between. Per germline, CDR1 MDHEN and CDR2 SYDVKM. The CDR3 length is 14 residues. CDR3 amino acids: CASSLEGTNEKLFF. The CDR3, as DNA: TGTGCCAGCAGTTTGGAGGGAACTAATGAAAAACTGTTTTTT. Based on the CDR3 plus reference TRBV28 and TRBJ1-4, the full variable domain is DVKVTQSSRYLVKRTGEKVFLECVQDMDHENMFWYRQDPGLGLRLIYFSYDVKMKEKGDIPEGYSVSREKKERFSLILESASTNQTSMYLCASSLEGTNEKLFFGSGTQLSVL.

Relative to its sample, this clone is medium-sized. The J gene is TRBJ1-2, the V gene TRBV20-1; possibly TRBD1 for D (6 bases). Per the germline V gene, CDR1 is DFQATT and CDR2 is SNEGSKA (reference sequence). V lost 5 bases, J lost 7 bases, and 17 bases lay in between. The CDR3 has 13 amino acids. The CDR3 DNA sequence: TGCAGTGCTCCCCTTTTGGCAGGGGCTGGCTACACCTTC. Translated, it gives CSAPLLAGAGYTF.

Many counts were recorded for this clone. A read error may produce the germline difference seen at one junction end. The chain combines TRBV10-3 with TRBJ2-5, with D perhaps TRBD1 (6 bases). Germline lookup yields CDR1 ENHRY and CDR2 SYGVKD. CDR3 length: 13 residues. The CDR3 region has the DNA TGTGCCATCAGTTCAGGGGATCAGGAGACCCAGTGCTTC. It encodes CAISSGDQETQCF.

In its sample, this clone ranks as medium-sized. The rearrangement uses TRBV4-1 and TRBJ2-3; maybe TRBD1 (6 bases). The CDR3 has 16 amino acids. Trimming took 4 bases from V and 3 from J, leaving 17 bases between them. Germline V gives CDR1 MGHRA, CDR2 YSYEKL. CDR3 protein: CASSLRGISGTDTQYF. The CDR3 region has the DNA TGCGCCAGCAGCCTCAGGGGAATAAGTGGGACAGATACGCAGTATTTT.

This clone appeared many times. The rearrangement joins TRBV9 to TRBJ2-1; 8 positions agree with TRBD2. This CDR3 is 13 amino acids long. CDR1 and CDR2 (germline): SGDLS, YYNGEE. V was clipped by 1 base and J by 10 bases; unmatched bases: 4. The CDR3 here is CASSVLAGFEQFF. Written as DNA, the CDR3 is TGTGCCAGCAGCGTATTAGCGGGATTCGAGCAGTTCTTC.

In this sample, this clone turned up many times. V gene TRBV7-9 combines with J gene TRBJ2-1; the D is unclear. The CDR3 is made up of 14 amino acids. Trimming cost V 9 bases and J 0 bases, with 12 bases left between them. The germline CDR1 and CDR2 sequences are SEHNR and FQNEAQ (reference sequence). The CDR3 is CASETRSSYNEQFF. In DNA, the CDR3 is TGTGCCAGTGAGACCCGTAGCTCCTACAATGAGCAGTTCTTC.

This clone is deemed medium-sized. This sequence joins TRBV5-1 and TRBJ2-1; D is undetermined. Germline lookup yields CDR1 SGHRS and CDR2 YFSETQ. The V end was cut by 1 base, the J end by 6 bases, with 8 bases between. The CDR3 has 13 residues. CDR3: CASSLSTLNEQFF. The CDR3 DNA sequence: TGCGCCAGCAGCTTGAGTACACTCAATGAGCAGTTCTTC. Looking up the rest from reference TRBV5-1 and TRBJ2-1 gives the full variable domain: KAGVTQTPRYLIKTRGQQVTLSCSPISGHRSVSWYQQTPGQGLQFLFEYFSETQRNKGNFPGRFSGRQFSNSRSEMNVSTLELGDSALYLCASSLSTLNEQFFGPGTRLTVL.

This clone rates as medium-sized. The chain joins TRBV11-2 to TRBJ2-1, with D perhaps TRBD2 (7 bases). The V and J ends lost 4 bases and 7 bases respectively, with 20 bases between them. In germline, CDR1 is SGHAT, CDR2 FQNNGV. This CDR3 has 16 amino acids. The CDR3 DNA follows: TGTGCCAGCAGCTCTTCGGGGGGCGGGAGTAGAAATGAGCAGTTCTTC. This encodes CASSSSGGGSRNEQFF.

This clone was counted many times. The chain carries TRBV6-1 and TRBJ1-1; D not certain. This CDR3 comprises 14 residues. CDR1 and CDR2 from the germline V gene are MNHNS and SASEGT. The V and J ends lost 6 bases and 0 bases respectively, with 11 bases between them. CDR3 loop: CASRGRSMNTEAFF. The CDR3 DNA reads as TGTGCCAGCAGGGGCAGATCCATGAACACTGAAGCTTTCTTT.

This clone was seen repeatedly, ten times or more. The CDR3 carries no conserved terminal phenylalanine or tryptophan, so it likely arises from a read error. The J gene is TRBJ2-1, the V gene TRBV5-1; 7 nucleotides agree with TRBD2. The CDR3 length is 16 residues. The germline gives CDR1 SGHRS, CDR2 YFSETQ. Unmatched junction bases numbered 7, after V lost 4 bases and J lost 0 bases. CDR3: CASSTVPGGSYNEQFV. The CDR3 DNA is TGCGCCAGCAGCACCGTACCGGGAGGCTCCTACAATGAGCAGTTCGTC.

The table lists this clone with many counts. The chain has TRBV12-3 or TRBV12-4 and TRBJ2-4; possibly TRBD2 for D (5 bases). This CDR3 region has 14 residues. V was clipped by 2 bases and J by 8 bases, with 13 bases between them. The CDR3 sequence is CASSLSGSRDIQYF. CDR3 DNA sequence: TGTGCCAGCAGTTTATCGGGAAGTAGGGACATTCAGTACTTC.

This clone rates as medium-sized (0.01 to 0.1%). Other DNA sequences in this specimen translate into the identical CDR3. This chain joins TRBV27 and TRBJ1-2, with a weak D call TRBD1 (5 bases). The CDR3 has 13 residues. Germline V gene sequence: CDR1 MNHEY, CDR2 SMNVEV (reference sequence). The V end lost 2 bases, the J end lost 8 bases, and 12 bases lay between the germline ends. The CDR3 sequence: CASSLPGGRGYTF. The CDR3 coding sequence is TGTGCCAGCAGTTTACCCGGGGGTCGAGGCTACACCTTC.